The present T cell receptor (beta chain) was sequenced within a study of glioma-infiltrating T cells after dendritic cell vaccination. Across the study: Autologous tumor lysate-pulsed dendritic cell vaccination was given between 2003 and 2012. Study-wide points: TCR clonality showed no direct relationship with survival.

CDR3 length: 15 residues. With V trimmed by 4 bases and J by 3 bases, 6 bases remained unmatched. Germline V gives CDR1 SNHLY, CDR2 FYNNEI. As for this clone: As yet, its antigen is unknown.

The protocol was immunoSEQ multiplex PCR, while the TCRdb copy is restricted to in-frame clones and leaves out a portion. The data contain approximately 82,000 clones, 70% to 90% of them seen just once; the ten biggest clones take up roughly 3.1%. This chain links TRBV2 with TRBJ1-1; 9 bases line up with TRBD1. Here the sequenced sample was blood, taken before dendritic cell vaccination. The sequence was obtained from a human donor with glioblastoma. The CDR3 nucleotides are TGTGCCAGCAGTGTACAGGGGGCAGGAGACACTGAAGCTTTCTTT. This sequence encodes CASSVQGAGDTEAFF.